The 24 T cell receptor beta chains listed next were all sequenced from one sample in a study of blood T cell repertoires in COVID-19. Using immunoSEQ multiplex PCR, the repertoire was profiled, and TCRdb retains in-frame clones only, with some absent. The repertoire holds 65,000 to 75,000 clones, with around nine tenths as singletons. Material: peripheral blood. The origin of the receptors is a woman aged 80 or over with active or convalescent COVID-19.

The chain recombines TRBV11-2 with TRBJ2-7, with 7 bases identical to TRBD1. The CDR3 has 15 amino acids. V was clipped by 5 bases and J by 2 bases; unmatched bases: 9. CDR1 is SGHAT and CDR2 is FQNNGV in the germline V gene. CDR3 sequence (DNA): TGTGCCAGCAGCCTGAGGGACAGAGGTGCCTACGAGCAGTACTTC. Amino acid sequence: CASSLRDRGAYEQYF.

The chain carries TRBV5-6 and TRBJ1-6, with D possibly being TRBD1 (6 bases). Trimming shortened V by 1 base and J by 7 bases, and 12 bases separated the two germline ends. This CDR3 comprises 15 residues. CDR1 and CDR2 from the germline V gene are SGHDT and YYEEEE. The CDR3 protein is CASSLRTGSNSPLHF. The CDR3 DNA is TGTGCCAGCAGCTTGCGTACAGGGTCGAATTCACCCCTCCACTTT.

The gene calls are TRBV5-1 and TRBJ2-3; possible D gene TRBD2, 6 bases. V gave up 4 bases and J gave up 6 bases, with 15 bases separating them. Per germline, CDR1 SGHRS and CDR2 YFSETQ. CDR3 length equals 14 residues. For the CDR3, the DNA is TGCGCCAGCAGCGAGGAGGGAGGAAGGGATACGCAGTATTTT. Its protein is CASSEEGGRDTQYF.

The chain's CDR3 is CASSVDDRYNQPQHF. As DNA, the CDR3 is TGTGCCAGCAGCGTAGACGACAGGTACAATCAGCCCCAGCATTTT. The genes are TRBV9 and TRBJ1-5; a possible D gene is TRBD1 (6 bases). The CDR3 runs to 15 residues. Germline assignment: CDR1 SGDLS and CDR2 YYNGEE. The V and J ends lost 0 bases and 3 bases respectively, with 10 bases between them.

On this clone: An end of the junction differs from the germline gene, which may be a read error. The chain carries TRBV14 and TRBJ1-1, with 8 bases matching TRBD1. The CDR3 loop spans 16 amino acids. Germline V lookup: CDR1 SGHDN, CDR2 FVKESK. In DNA, the CDR3 is TGTGCCAGCAGCCAAAGGACAGGGTCTTTGAAAACTGAAGCTTTCTTT. Encoded protein: CASSQRTGSLKTEAFF.

This rearrangement joins TRBV6-4 to TRBJ2-1; 10 bases line up with TRBD2. The V segment lost 3 bases and the J segment 7 bases; nucleotides outside the gene matches: 6. The germline V gene encodes CDR1 MRHNA and CDR2 SNTAGT. CDR3 size: 15 residues. CDR3 coding DNA: TGTGCCAGCAGTGAAAATAGCGGGGGGTCAAATGAGCAGTTCTTC. As protein: CASSENSGGSNEQFF.

The chain couples TRBV6-2 or TRBV6-3 to TRBJ2-3; 9 bases line up with TRBD2. The germline V gene encodes CDR1 MNHEY and CDR2 SVGEGT. CDR3 length equals 14 residues. With V trimmed by 4 bases and J by 6 bases, 5 bases remained unmatched. For the CDR3, the DNA is TGTGCCAGCAGTTTCCTAGCGGGGCTTGATACGCAGTATTTT. This translates into CASSFLAGLDTQYF.

The J gene is TRBJ2-7, the V gene TRBV11-2; TRBD2 is a possible D gene (5 bases). Trimming left V 4 bases short and J 6 bases short, with 16 bases between. Germline-derived CDR1 and CDR2 are SGHAT and FQNNGV. This CDR3 spans 14 amino acids. The CDR3 spells CASSSLADLSEQYF. DNA for the CDR3: TGTGCCAGCAGCTCTCTAGCTGACTTAAGCGAGCAGTACTTC.

This chain joins TRBV24-1 and TRBJ2-2; possibly TRBD1 for D (6 bases). CDR1 and CDR2 (germline): KGHDR, SFDVKD. The ends were cut back, 7 bases at V and 4 bases at J, with 12 bases in the middle. The CDR3 consists of 14 residues. Here the CDR3 DNA reads TGTGCCACCAGCCTGACAGGTCCCACCGGGGAGCTGTTTTTT. Translation: CATSLTGPTGELFF.

This chain links TRBV21-1 with TRBJ1-1. TRBV21-1 is reported as a pseudogene. The CDR3 has 12 residues. CDR3 loop: CASGGGYTEAFF. As DNA, the CDR3 is TGTGCCAGCGGGGGGGGTTACACTGAAGCTTTCTTT.

The V gene is TRBV6-6, the J gene TRBJ2-5, with 8 nucleotides matching TRBD1. The CDR3 contains 16 residues. Germline trimming cut 4 bases from V and 4 bases from J; bases unmatched to any gene: 11. CDR1 is MNHNY, CDR2 SVGAGI, per germline (reference sequence). CDR3 DNA sequence: TGTGCCAGCAGTTCGCCTGGGACAGGTTTAGGAGAGACCCAGTACTTC. It yields the protein CASSSPGTGLGETQYF.

This chain uses TRBV25-1 with TRBJ1-1; D gene uncertain. V was shortened by 7 bases and J by 6 bases, with 15 bases between the two germline ends. Germline loops: CDR1 MGHDK, CDR2 SYGVNS. The CDR3 loop spans 13 amino acids. CDR3 amino acids: CASTFPGVSEAFF. CDR3 nucleotides: TGTGCCAGCACCTTCCCCGGAGTCTCTGAAGCTTTCTTT.

CDR3 sequence (DNA): TGTGCCACCAGCAGAGATATCATAGCGGGAGCTTTTTATGAGCAGTTCTTC. Protein: CATSRDIIAGAFYEQFF. The V gene is TRBV15, the J gene TRBJ2-1; 9 bases agree with TRBD2. Germline-derived CDR1 and CDR2 are LNHNV and YYDKDF (reference sequence). The ends lost 0 bases at V and 8 bases at J; junction bases unmatched: 11. CDR3 length: 17 residues.

The gene calls are TRBV27 and TRBJ2-5; a possible D gene is TRBD1 (6 bases). Germline values: CDR1 MNHEY, CDR2 SMNVEV (reference sequence). V lost 6 bases and J lost 3, with 14 bases in between. The CDR3 is 14 amino acids. CDR3 sequence (DNA): TGTGCCAGCAGCGCCGGGACATTAGAAGAGACCCAGTACTTC. This codes for CASSAGTLEETQYF.

The chain uses TRBV29-1 and TRBJ2-1, with D possibly TRBD2 on 6 matching bases. Between the trimmed V and J ends, which lost 1 base and 3 bases, there was a span of 19 bases. The length of the CDR3 is 17 residues. Per germline, CDR1 SQVTM and CDR2 ANQGSEA. The CDR3 protein is CSVEAFSGGSYYNEQFF. The CDR3 nucleotides read TGCAGCGTTGAAGCCTTCTCAGGAGGGTCCTACTACAATGAGCAGTTCTTC.

This chain uses TRBV2 with TRBJ2-5, with D perhaps TRBD2 (6 bases). The CDR3 is made up of 15 amino acids. CDR1 and CDR2 from the germline V gene are SNHLY and FYNNEI. Trimming shortened V by 4 bases and J by 2 bases, and 14 bases separated the two germline ends. CDR3 sequence (DNA): TGTGCCAGCAGTGGGGTAGGGCGGGGACAAGAGACCCAGTACTTC. Translation: CASSGVGRGQETQYF.

This clone showed up many times. This chain links TRBV2 with TRBJ2-4; TRBD2 agrees at 7 bases. In germline, CDR1 is SNHLY, CDR2 FYNNEI. The CDR3 consists of 12 residues. V lost 4 bases, J lost 9 bases, and 3 bases stayed unmatched. The CDR3 region is CASSGTRPIQYF. As DNA, the CDR3 is TGTGCCAGCAGTGGGACTAGACCCATTCAGTACTTC.

This clone appeared once. The genes are TRBV7-2 and TRBJ2-3, with 8 nucleotides matching TRBD1. CDR3 length: 16 amino acids. The germline gives CDR1 SGHTA, CDR2 FQGNSA. V lost 6 bases and J lost 2; bases outside the gene matches: 10. Written as DNA, the CDR3 is TGTGCCAGCAGTCCAAACCGGGACAGGAACACAGATACGCAGTATTTT. As protein: CASSPNRDRNTDTQYF.

This chain joins TRBV7-2 and TRBJ2-3; 8 bases map to TRBD2. Germline values: CDR1 SGHTA, CDR2 FQGNSA. The junction had 5 bases not matched to a gene; V was cut back by 0 bases and J by 6 bases. This CDR3 is built from 15 residues. CDR3: CASSLASGGVDTQYF. CDR3 coding DNA: TGTGCCAGCAGCTTAGCGAGCGGGGGTGTGGATACGCAGTATTTT.

The rearrangement uses TRBV12-3 or TRBV12-4 and TRBJ1-2, with D perhaps matching TRBD1 (6 bases). The CDR3 has 13 amino acids. Trimming left V 2 bases short and J 6 bases short, with 10 bases between. This CDR3 is CASSLKTGDGYTF. CDR3 sequence (DNA): TGTGCCAGCAGTTTAAAGACAGGAGATGGCTACACCTTC.

This chain joins TRBV20-1 and TRBJ1-4; maybe TRBD1 (6 bases). The CDR3 has 18 residues. Trimming removed 3 bases at V and 0 bases at J, with 20 bases between. Germline lookup yields CDR1 DFQATT and CDR2 SNEGSKA (reference sequence). CDR3 nucleotides: TGCAGTGCTAGTCAATCGACAGGCTCACTTGCAACTAATGAAAAACTGTTTTTT. It translates to CSASQSTGSLATNEKLFF.

The chain couples TRBV7-2 to TRBJ2-4, with D maybe TRBD1 (5 bases). Germline CDR1 reads SGHTA; CDR2 reads FQGNSA. V shed 5 bases and J shed 1 base, with 12 bases lying between them. The CDR3 contains 15 residues. The DNA for the CDR3 is TGTGCCAGCAGCCTCAGACAGACCGCCAAAAACATTCAGTACTTC. Residues: CASSLRQTAKNIQYF.

The V call is TRBV30, the J call TRBJ1-4; maybe TRBD1 (5 bases). The V gene's germline CDR1 is GTSNPN and CDR2 SVGIG (reference sequence). This CDR3 has 12 residues. Trimming cost V 7 bases and J 10 bases, with 16 bases left between them. CDR3 sequence: CASGLPGLKLFF. The CDR3 nucleotides read TGTGCCTCGGGACTCCCAGGGCTAAAACTGTTTTTT. Full variable domain (missing parts from reference TRBV30 and TRBJ1-4): SQTIHQWPATLVQPVGSPLSLECTVEGTSNPNLYWYRQAAGRGLQLLFYSVGIGQISSEVPQNLSASRPQDRQFILSSKKLLLSDSGFYLCASGLPGLKLFFGSGTQLSVL.

The chain employs TRBV7-8 and TRBJ1-4; no definite D call. V was clipped by 3 bases and J by 4 bases, with 12 bases between them. Germline-derived CDR1 and CDR2 are SGHVS and FQNEAQ. The CDR3 totals 15 residues. The CDR3 here is CASSFGRLNNEKLFF. CDR3 sequence (DNA): TGTGCCAGCAGCTTTGGGCGCCTTAATAATGAAAAACTGTTTTTT.